These 30 T cell receptor beta chains came from one sample sequenced in a study of blood T cell repertoires in COVID-19. Data came from immunoSEQ multiplex PCR; TCRdb stores just in-frame clones and leaves some out. The sample yields about 440,000 clones, about 92% seen once. The sequenced sample consisted of PBMCs or T cells enriched from blood (not recorded which). These receptor sequences come from a man younger than 30 who had recovered from COVID-19.

This chain connects TRBV6-5 to TRBJ1-1; D is uncertain. Between the trimmed V and J ends, which lost 10 bases and 1 base, there was a span of 13 bases. The CDR3 length is 13 residues. Germline loops: CDR1 MNHEY, CDR2 SVGAGI. CDR3: CATAVTENTEAFF. Written as DNA, the CDR3 is TGTGCCACGGCGGTTACGGAGAACACTGAAGCTTTCTTT.

This clone has a handful of counts. V usage is TRBV18 and J usage is TRBJ2-1, with a tentative D call TRBD1 (5 bases). Deletions cut 5 bases from V and 6 bases from J, with 14 bases between. The germline gives CDR1 KGHSH, CDR2 LQKENI. The CDR3 totals 14 residues. The CDR3 DNA sequence: TGTGCCAGCTCATCCGGACACAGAACCAATGAGCAGTTCTTC. Its protein is CASSSGHRTNEQFF.

The V call is TRBV6-1, the J call TRBJ2-1; 10 nucleotides agree with TRBD2. The V gene end was trimmed by 2 bases and the J gene end by 7 bases; junction bases not matched to a gene: 5. The CDR3 has 15 amino acids. Germline V gives CDR1 MNHNS, CDR2 SASEGT. The CDR3 coding sequence is TGTGCCAGCAGTGAACTAGCGGGAGTTTCTAATGAGCAGTTCTTC. Its protein product is CASSELAGVSNEQFF.

This chain connects TRBV28 to TRBJ1-3; D gene unclear. V shed 8 bases and J shed 3 bases, with 20 bases lying between them. Germline assignment: CDR1 MDHEN and CDR2 SYDVKM. The CDR3 has 16 residues. The CDR3 DNA follows: TGTGCCAGCTGCACCGCGCGGGAGTGGGATGGAAACACCATATATTTT. It yields the protein CASCTAREWDGNTIYF.

A few counts support this clone. V is TRBV15 and J is TRBJ1-2; 9 positions agree with TRBD1. Per the germline V gene, CDR1 is LNHNV and CDR2 is YYDKDF (reference sequence). The CDR3 consists of 15 residues. The ends lost 4 bases at V and 7 bases at J; junction bases unmatched: 10. In DNA, the CDR3 is TGTGCCACCAGCAATTCCGGGACAGGGACCGTTGGCTACACCTTC. Translated: CATSNSGTGTVGYTF.

V usage is TRBV7-9 and J usage is TRBJ2-1; tentative D call: TRBD1 (5 bases). The CDR3 is 13 residues long. V lost 5 bases and J 9 bases, leaving 14 bases between the germline ends. Germline V gene lookup returns CDR1 SEHNR and CDR2 FQNEAQ (reference sequence). The CDR3 sequence is CASSPAGIGEQFF. The DNA of the CDR3 is TGTGCCAGCAGCCCTGCAGGGATAGGTGAGCAGTTCTTC.

The chain recombines TRBV28 with TRBJ1-3; 7 nucleotides line up with TRBD1. CDR1 MDHEN and CDR2 SYDVKM come from the germline V gene. The V gene end was trimmed by 4 bases and the J gene end by 3 bases; junction bases not matched to a gene: 3. The CDR3 contains 14 residues. CDR3 amino acids: CASSSQGLGNTIYF. The CDR3 DNA is TGTGCCAGCAGTTCACAGGGGCTTGGAAACACCATATATTTT.

The chain carries TRBV7-8 and TRBJ2-2, with 9 nucleotides matching TRBD2. Germline V gene data show CDR1 as SGHVS and CDR2 as FQNEAQ. The junction had 6 bases not matched to a gene; V was cut back by 7 bases and J by 0 bases. The CDR3 consists of 16 residues. CDR3 DNA: TGTGCCAGCATGGTAGCGGGAGTCACGAACACCGGGGAGCTGTTTTTT. Encoded protein: CASMVAGVTNTGELFF.

This rearrangement joins TRBV6-5 to TRBJ1-1; D remains ambiguous. V lost 2 bases, J lost 4 bases, and 11 bases lay in between. Looked up from germline, CDR1 is MNHEY and CDR2 is SVGAGI. The CDR3 has 14 residues. DNA for the CDR3: TGTGCCAGCAGTTACACCGTCAGTCTCACTGAAGCTTTCTTT. This gives the protein CASSYTVSLTEAFF.

This clone has only one observation. The V gene is TRBV2, the J gene TRBJ2-7; no clear D. The CDR3 totals 12 residues. The V end was cut by 3 bases, the J end by 2 bases, with 5 bases between. In germline, CDR1 is SNHLY, CDR2 FYNNEI. Written as DNA, the CDR3 is TGTGCCAGCAGTGAGAGCACCTACGAGCAGTACTTC. Its translation is CASSESTYEQYF.

In DNA form, the CDR3 reads TGCGCCAGCAGCTATCCGGGACAAAAGTTTCCAGATACGCAGTATTTT. This codes for CASSYPGQKFPDTQYF. This chain uses TRBV5-1 with TRBJ2-3; maybe TRBD1 (6 bases). Trimming removed 3 bases from V and 4 bases from J, with 18 bases in between. Germline V gives CDR1 SGHRS, CDR2 YFSETQ. This CDR3 comprises 16 residues.

There are a few counts of this clone. J is TRBJ2-7 and V is TRBV7-9; D call uncertain. The V end was cut by 2 bases, the J end by 4 bases, with 9 bases between. The CDR3 contains 13 residues. Germline V gives CDR1 SEHNR, CDR2 FQNEAQ (reference sequence). This CDR3 is CASSLPTRYEQYF. The CDR3 DNA reads TGTGCCAGCAGCTTACCCACAAGATACGAGCAGTACTTC.

This clone appeared a single time. V is TRBV2 and J is TRBJ1-4, with a possible D match to TRBD1 (6 bases). Between the trimmed V and J ends, which lost 4 bases and 4 bases, there was a span of 16 bases. CDR1 is SNHLY, CDR2 FYNNEI, per germline. This CDR3 has 16 amino acids. The CDR3 bases are TGTGCCAGCAGTGCCCCTGGAGGACAGATTAATGAAAAACTGTTTTTT. Translating gives CASSAPGGQINEKLFF.

The chain uses TRBV24-1 and TRBJ2-1, with TRBD2 matching 11 bases. CDR1 is KGHDR, CDR2 SFDVKD, per germline. The CDR3 totals 14 residues. The J segment lost 9 bases and the V segment lost 8 bases, leaving 8 bases of the junction unmatched. The CDR3 sequence is CATKPGLAAGEQFF. CDR3 DNA: TGTGCCACCAAACCGGGACTAGCGGCGGGTGAGCAGTTCTTC.

V is TRBV6-1 and J is TRBJ2-3, with D possibly TRBD2 on 5 matching bases. V was shortened by 4 bases and J by 0 bases, with 17 bases between the two germline ends. The CDR3 extends over 17 amino acids. Per germline, CDR1 MNHNS and CDR2 SASEGT. The CDR3 DNA reads as TGTGCCAGCAGTGGTGGATGGGGAGAAGCTAGCACAGATACGCAGTATTTT. As protein: CASSGGWGEASTDTQYF.

This clone was seen a single time. The rearrangement uses TRBV7-6 and TRBJ2-1, with 7 bases identical to TRBD2. The CDR3 loop spans 15 amino acids. Trimming at V came to 5 bases and at J to 6 bases, leaving 10 bases not matched to a gene. Germline V gene data show CDR1 as SGHVS and CDR2 as FNYEAQ. The CDR3 here is CASSLGSSGGNEQFF. CDR3 nucleotides: TGTGCCAGCAGCCTCGGGTCGTCGGGGGGCAATGAGCAGTTCTTC.

This chain links TRBV4-1 with TRBJ1-5; D is uncertain. The CDR3 extends over 16 amino acids. V lost 6 bases to trimming and J lost 5 bases, with 20 bases between them. In germline, CDR1 is MGHRA, CDR2 YSYEKL. The CDR3 reads CASRATERGRDQPQHF. CDR3 in DNA: TGCGCCAGCAGAGCCACGGAGAGAGGTCGTGATCAGCCCCAGCATTTT.

This rearrangement joins TRBV9 to TRBJ2-1; D unclear. The V gene's germline CDR1 is SGDLS and CDR2 YYNGEE. This CDR3 comprises 16 residues. Deletions cut 3 bases from V and 3 bases from J, with 16 bases between. The CDR3 loop reads CASSATPFGNYNEQFF. DNA of the CDR3: TGTGCCAGCAGCGCAACCCCTTTCGGTAACTACAATGAGCAGTTCTTC.

This clone was found once. The V gene is TRBV7-2, the J gene TRBJ1-2; D might be TRBD1 (5 bases). V shed 4 bases and J shed 6 bases, with 27 bases lying between them. The CDR3 covers 18 residues. Germline CDR1 and CDR2: SGHTA and FQGNSA. The CDR3 sequence is CASSSPSIRISGPHGYTF. CDR3 in DNA: TGTGCCAGCAGCTCTCCGAGCATCCGTATCTCAGGGCCTCATGGCTACACCTTC. Full variable domain (remainder filled in from reference TRBV7-2 and TRBJ1-2): GAGVSQSPSNKVTEKGKDVELRCDPISGHTALYWYRQSLGQGLEFLIYFQGNSAPDKSGLPSDRFSAERTGGSVSTLTIQRTQQEDSAVYLCASSSPSIRISGPHGYTFGSGTRLTVV.

The rearrangement joins TRBV7-9 to TRBJ1-6; 11 bases match TRBD1. Per germline, CDR1 SEHNR and CDR2 FQNEAQ (reference sequence). This CDR3 contains 15 residues. V lost 4 bases, J lost 7 bases, and 3 bases stayed unmatched. The CDR3 spells CASSWDRGGNSPLHF. The DNA of the CDR3 is TGTGCCAGCAGCTGGGACAGGGGGGGAAATTCACCCCTCCACTTT.

CDR3 region: CSVVGEARYGYTF. The DNA of the CDR3 is TGCAGCGTTGTAGGGGAGGCTCGATATGGCTACACCTTC. V is TRBV29-1 and J is TRBJ1-2; D perhaps matches TRBD1 (5 bases). This CDR3 contains 13 residues. Germline V gene lookup returns CDR1 SQVTM and CDR2 ANQGSEA. V lost 4 bases, J lost 5 bases, and 14 bases lay in between.

This chain uses TRBV7-2 with TRBJ1-2, with 7 bases that match TRBD1. The V gene's germline CDR1 is SGHTA and CDR2 FQGNSA. V shed 1 base and J 7 bases; nucleotides not matched to a gene: 9. The CDR3 is 15 residues long. The CDR3 sequence: CASSLDSTGVGGYTF. The DNA for the CDR3 is TGTGCCAGCAGCTTAGACAGTACAGGGGTAGGTGGCTACACCTTC.

The chain carries TRBV7-9 and TRBJ1-1, with 7 bases identical to TRBD1. CDR1 and CDR2 (germline): SEHNR, FQNEAQ (reference sequence). V shed 4 bases, J shed 0 bases, and the junction held 5 bases outside the gene matches. The CDR3 consists of 15 residues. The CDR3 loop is CASSSSGTVNTEAFF. CDR3 DNA: TGTGCCAGCAGCTCCTCCGGGACAGTGAACACTGAAGCTTTCTTT.

The J gene is TRBJ2-3, the V gene TRBV7-3; D ambiguous. This CDR3 has 12 residues. The V gene's germline CDR1 is SGHTA and CDR2 FQGTGA. Trimming took off 2 bases at V and 5 bases at J, with 5 bases between the two ends. CDR3 residues: CASSLSGDTQYF. Here the CDR3 DNA reads TGTGCCAGCAGCTTATCCGGAGATACGCAGTATTTT.

This sequence joins TRBV6-5 and TRBJ1-1, with 7 positions matching TRBD1. Trimming took 4 bases from V and 0 from J; bases not matched to a gene: 5. The CDR3 is made up of 15 amino acids. Germline loops: CDR1 MNHEY, CDR2 SVGAGI. CDR3 region: CASSLHRGVNTEAFF. CDR3 coding DNA: TGTGCCAGCAGTTTGCACAGGGGAGTGAACACTGAAGCTTTCTTT.

The genes are TRBV28 and TRBJ2-5; 11 bases line up with TRBD2. The CDR3 is 16 amino acids. V was pared by 6 bases and J by 2 bases, with 8 bases of the junction left unmatched. Germline CDR1 reads MDHEN; CDR2 reads SYDVKM. CDR3 sequence reads: CASRGTSGLLQETQYF. As DNA, the CDR3 is TGTGCCAGCAGGGGGACTAGCGGATTACTACAAGAGACCCAGTACTTC.

The chain combines TRBV6-5 with TRBJ1-2; TRBD1 might be the D (5 bases). This CDR3 has 15 residues. CDR1 and CDR2 from the germline V gene are MNHEY and SVGAGI. Trimming stripped 7 bases from V and 0 bases from J, with 15 bases between. The CDR3 reads CASTSPGDSNYGYTF. In DNA form, the CDR3 reads TGTGCCAGCACCTCACCCGGGGACTCTAACTATGGCTACACCTTC.

CDR3 protein: CASTPGRGGTEAFF. The DNA of the CDR3 is TGCGCCAGCACTCCAGGGAGGGGGGGCACTGAAGCTTTCTTT. The rearrangement joins TRBV10-2 to TRBJ1-1, with TRBD1 as a possible D gene (6 bases). Germline V CDR1 and CDR2: WSHSY, SAAADI. The CDR3 is 14 residues long. Trimming shortened V by 7 bases and J by 4 bases, and 16 bases separated the two germline ends.

The chain recombines TRBV7-3 with TRBJ1-1, with no clear D. Looked up from germline, CDR1 is SGHTA and CDR2 is FQGTGA. The CDR3 is made up of 13 amino acids. V lost 1 base to trimming and J lost 4 bases, with 7 bases between them. CDR3 DNA: TGTGCCAGCAGCTTAATGGGCGCCACTGAAGCTTTCTTT. This translates into CASSLMGATEAFF. The complete variable domain, with remaining parts taken from reference TRBV7-3 and TRBJ1-1, reads GAGVSQTPSNKVTEKGKYVELRCDPISGHTALYWYRQSLGQGPEFLIYFQGTGAADDSGLPNDRFFAVRPEGSVSTLKIQRTERGDSAVYLCASSLMGATEAFFGQGTRLTVV.

This clone was observed a few times. This rearrangement joins TRBV11-2 to TRBJ1-3; 12 bases line up with TRBD1. The CDR3 runs 16 residues. V shed 7 bases, J shed 4 bases, and the junction held 8 bases outside the gene matches. Germline lookup yields CDR1 SGHAT and CDR2 FQNNGV. The CDR3 nucleotides read TGTGCCAGCACGGGACAGGGGGCGAAGGGGGGAAACACCATATATTTT. It codes for CASTGQGAKGGNTIYF. Combining the CDR3 with reference TRBV11-2 and TRBJ1-3 gives the whole variable domain EAGVAQSPRYKIIEKRQSVAFWCNPISGHATLYWYQQILGQGPKLLIQFQNNGVVDDSQLPKDRFSAERLKGVDSTLKIQPAKLEDSAVYLCASTGQGAKGGNTIYFGEGSWLTVV.